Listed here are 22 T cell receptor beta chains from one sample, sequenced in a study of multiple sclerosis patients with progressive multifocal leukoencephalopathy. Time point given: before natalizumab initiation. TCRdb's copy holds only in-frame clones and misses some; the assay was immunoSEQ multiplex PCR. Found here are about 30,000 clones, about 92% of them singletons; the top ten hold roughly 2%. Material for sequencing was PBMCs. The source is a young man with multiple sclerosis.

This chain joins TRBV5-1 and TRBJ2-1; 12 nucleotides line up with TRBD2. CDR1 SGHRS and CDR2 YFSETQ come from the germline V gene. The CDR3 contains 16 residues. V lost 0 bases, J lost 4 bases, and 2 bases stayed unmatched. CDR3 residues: CASSLALAGGYNEQFF. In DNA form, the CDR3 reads TGCGCCAGCAGCTTGGCACTAGCGGGAGGTTACAATGAGCAGTTCTTC.

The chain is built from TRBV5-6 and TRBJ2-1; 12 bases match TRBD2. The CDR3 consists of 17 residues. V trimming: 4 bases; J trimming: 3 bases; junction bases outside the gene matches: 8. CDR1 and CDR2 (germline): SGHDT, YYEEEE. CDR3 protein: CASSPRTSGNLYNEQFF. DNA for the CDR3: TGTGCCAGCAGCCCCAGGACTAGCGGGAATCTCTACAATGAGCAGTTCTTC.

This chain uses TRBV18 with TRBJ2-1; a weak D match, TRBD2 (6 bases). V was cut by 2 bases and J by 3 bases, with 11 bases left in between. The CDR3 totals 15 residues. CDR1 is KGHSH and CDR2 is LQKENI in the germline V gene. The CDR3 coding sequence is TGTGCCAGCTCACCATTAGCGGCCTTCTACAATGAGCAGTTCTTC. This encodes CASSPLAAFYNEQFF. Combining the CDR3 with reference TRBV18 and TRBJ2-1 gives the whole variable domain NAGVMQNPRHLVRRRGQEARLRCSPMKGHSHVYWYRQLPEEGLKFMVYLQKENIIDESGMPKERFSAEFPKEGPSILRIQQVVRGDSAAYFCASSPLAAFYNEQFFGPGTRLTVL.

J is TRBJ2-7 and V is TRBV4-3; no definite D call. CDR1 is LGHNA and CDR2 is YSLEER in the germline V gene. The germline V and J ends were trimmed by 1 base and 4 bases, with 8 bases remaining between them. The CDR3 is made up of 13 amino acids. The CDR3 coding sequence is TGCGCCAGCAGCCAAGGGTTGGGGTACGAGCAGTACGTC. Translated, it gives CASSQGLGYEQYV.

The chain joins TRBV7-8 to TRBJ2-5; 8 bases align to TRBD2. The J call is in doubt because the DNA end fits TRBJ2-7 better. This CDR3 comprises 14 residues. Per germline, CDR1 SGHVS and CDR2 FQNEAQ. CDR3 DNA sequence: TGTGCCAGCACCATAGCGGGACCCGTCTACGAGCAGTACTTC. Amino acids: CASTIAGPVYEQYF.

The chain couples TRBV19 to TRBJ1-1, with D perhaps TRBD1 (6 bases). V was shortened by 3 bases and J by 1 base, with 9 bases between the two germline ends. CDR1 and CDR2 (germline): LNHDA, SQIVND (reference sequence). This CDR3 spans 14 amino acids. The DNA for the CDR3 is TGTGCCAGTAGTATCGGCAGGGGGAACACTGAAGCTTTCTTT. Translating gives CASSIGRGNTEAFF.

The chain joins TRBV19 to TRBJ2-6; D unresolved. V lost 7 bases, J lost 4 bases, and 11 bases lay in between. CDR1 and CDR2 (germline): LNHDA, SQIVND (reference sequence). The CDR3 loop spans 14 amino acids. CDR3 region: CASTYRAGANVLTF. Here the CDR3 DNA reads TGTGCCAGTACCTATCGGGCCGGGGCCAACGTCCTGACTTTC.

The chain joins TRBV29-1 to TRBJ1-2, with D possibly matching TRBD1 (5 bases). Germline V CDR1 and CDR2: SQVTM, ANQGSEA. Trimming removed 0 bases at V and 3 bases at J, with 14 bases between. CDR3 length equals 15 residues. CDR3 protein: CSVEDQGGVYYGYTF. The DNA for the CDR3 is TGCAGCGTTGAAGATCAGGGTGGAGTCTACTATGGCTACACCTTC.

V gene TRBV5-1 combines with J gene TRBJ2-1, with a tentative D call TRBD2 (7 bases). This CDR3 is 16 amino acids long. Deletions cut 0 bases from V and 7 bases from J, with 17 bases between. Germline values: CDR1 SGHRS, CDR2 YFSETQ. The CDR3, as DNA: TGCGCCAGCAGCTTGGGAGGGGGAGGGCCTGGGAATGAGCAGTTCTTC. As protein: CASSLGGGGPGNEQFF. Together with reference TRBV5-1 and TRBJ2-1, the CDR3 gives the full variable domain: KAGVTQTPRYLIKTRGQQVTLSCSPISGHRSVSWYQQTPGQGLQFLFEYFSETQRNKGNFPGRFSGRQFSNSRSEMNVSTLELGDSALYLCASSLGGGGPGNEQFFGPGTRLTVL.

CDR3 region: CASSSYNNEKLFF. The CDR3, as DNA: TGTGCCAGCAGCTCTTATAATAATGAAAAACTGTTTTTT. V gene TRBV5-6 combines with J gene TRBJ1-4; no reliable D call. In germline, CDR1 is SGHDT, CDR2 YYEEEE. The CDR3 extends over 13 amino acids. V was shortened by 3 bases and J by 4 bases, with 7 bases between the two germline ends. The whole variable domain, remainder taken from reference TRBV5-6 and TRBJ1-4, is DAGVTQSPTHLIKTRGQQVTLRCSPKSGHDTVSWYQQALGQGPQFIFQYYEEEERQRGNFPDRFSGHQFPNYSSELNVNALLLGDSALYLCASSSYNNEKLFFGSGTQLSVL.

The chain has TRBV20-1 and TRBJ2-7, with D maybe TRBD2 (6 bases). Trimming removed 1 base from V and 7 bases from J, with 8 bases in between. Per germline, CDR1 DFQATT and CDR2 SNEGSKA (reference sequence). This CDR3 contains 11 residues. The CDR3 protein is CSARVGGEQYV. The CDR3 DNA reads TGCAGTGCTAGAGTTGGGGGGGAGCAGTACGTC.

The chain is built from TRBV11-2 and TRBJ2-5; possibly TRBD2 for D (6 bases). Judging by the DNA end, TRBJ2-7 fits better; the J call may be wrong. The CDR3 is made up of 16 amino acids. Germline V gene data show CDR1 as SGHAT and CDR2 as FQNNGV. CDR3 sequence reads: CASSLVAGRGAYEQYF. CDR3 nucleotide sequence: TGTGCCAGCAGCTTAGTTGCCGGGAGAGGGGCGTACGAGCAGTACTTC.

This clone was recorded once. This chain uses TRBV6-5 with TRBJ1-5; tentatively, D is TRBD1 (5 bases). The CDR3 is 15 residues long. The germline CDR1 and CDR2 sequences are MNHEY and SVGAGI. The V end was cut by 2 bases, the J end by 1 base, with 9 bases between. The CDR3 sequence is CASSYGQGSNQPQHF. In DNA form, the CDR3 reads TGTGCCAGCAGTTACGGGCAGGGAAGCAATCAGCCCCAGCATTTT.

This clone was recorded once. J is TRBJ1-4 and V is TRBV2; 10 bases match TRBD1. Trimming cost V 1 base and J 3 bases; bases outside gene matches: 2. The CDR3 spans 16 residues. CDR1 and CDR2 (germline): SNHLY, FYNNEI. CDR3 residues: CASSEDGTGANEKLFF. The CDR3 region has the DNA TGTGCCAGCAGTGAAGACGGGACAGGGGCTAATGAAAAACTGTTTTTT.

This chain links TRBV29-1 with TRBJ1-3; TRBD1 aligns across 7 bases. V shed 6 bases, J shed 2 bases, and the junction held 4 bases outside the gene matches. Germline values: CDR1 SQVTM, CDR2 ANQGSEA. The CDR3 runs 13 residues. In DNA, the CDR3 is TGCAGCGTCACCGACAGGGCTGGAAACACCATATATTTT. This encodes CSVTDRAGNTIYF.

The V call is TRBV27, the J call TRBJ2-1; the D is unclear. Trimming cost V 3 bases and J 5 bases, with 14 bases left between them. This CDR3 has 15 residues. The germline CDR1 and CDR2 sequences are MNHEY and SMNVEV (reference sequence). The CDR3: CASSFTPDPDNEQFF. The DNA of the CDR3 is TGTGCCAGCAGTTTCACCCCGGACCCCGACAATGAGCAGTTCTTC.

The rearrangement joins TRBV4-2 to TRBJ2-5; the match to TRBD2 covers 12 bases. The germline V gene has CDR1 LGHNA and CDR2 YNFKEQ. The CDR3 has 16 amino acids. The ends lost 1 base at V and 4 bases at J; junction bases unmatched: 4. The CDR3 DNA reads TGTGCCAGCAGCCAAGCTAGACTAGCGGGAGCAGAGACCCAGTACTTC. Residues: CASSQARLAGAETQYF.

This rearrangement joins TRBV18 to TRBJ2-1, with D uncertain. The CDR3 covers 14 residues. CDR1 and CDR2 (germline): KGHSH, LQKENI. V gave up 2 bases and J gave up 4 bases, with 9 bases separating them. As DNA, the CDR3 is TGTGCCAGCTCACCATCGCCAGCATACAATGAGCAGTTCTTC. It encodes CASSPSPAYNEQFF. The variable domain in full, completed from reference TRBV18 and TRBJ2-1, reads NAGVMQNPRHLVRRRGQEARLRCSPMKGHSHVYWYRQLPEEGLKFMVYLQKENIIDESGMPKERFSAEFPKEGPSILRIQQVVRGDSAAYFCASSPSPAYNEQFFGPGTRLTVL.

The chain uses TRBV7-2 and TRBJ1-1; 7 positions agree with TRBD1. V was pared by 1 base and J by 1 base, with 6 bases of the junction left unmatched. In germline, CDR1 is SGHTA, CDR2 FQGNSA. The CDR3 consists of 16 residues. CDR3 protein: CASSLDRGGWNTEAFF. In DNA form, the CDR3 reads TGTGCCAGCAGCTTAGACAGGGGCGGTTGGAACACTGAAGCTTTCTTT.

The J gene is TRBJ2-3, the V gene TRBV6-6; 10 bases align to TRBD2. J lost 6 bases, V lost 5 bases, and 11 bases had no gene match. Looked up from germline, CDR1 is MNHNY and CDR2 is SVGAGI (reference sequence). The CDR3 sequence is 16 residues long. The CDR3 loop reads CASSNPLAGVLDTQYF. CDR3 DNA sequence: TGTGCCAGCAGTAACCCGCTAGCGGGGGTTCTTGATACGCAGTATTTT.

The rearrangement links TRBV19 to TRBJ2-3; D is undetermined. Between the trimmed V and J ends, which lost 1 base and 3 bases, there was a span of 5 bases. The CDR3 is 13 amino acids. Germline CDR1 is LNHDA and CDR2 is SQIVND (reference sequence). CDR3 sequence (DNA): TGTGCCAGTAGTATAGCGCAGACAGATACGCAGTATTTT. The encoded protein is CASSIAQTDTQYF.

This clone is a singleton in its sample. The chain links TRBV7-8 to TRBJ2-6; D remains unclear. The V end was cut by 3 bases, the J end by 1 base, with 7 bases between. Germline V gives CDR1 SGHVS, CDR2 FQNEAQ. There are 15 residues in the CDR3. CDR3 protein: CASSFRSSGANVLTF. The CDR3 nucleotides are TGTGCCAGCAGCTTCCGCAGTTCTGGGGCCAACGTCCTGACTTTC.